This T cell receptor (beta chain) is drawn from a study of cytomegalovirus exposure and HLA in healthy donors. The repertoire was sequenced with immunoSEQ multiplex PCR; TCRdb's copy has only in-frame clones and lacks some. The table includes fewer than 150,000 clones, around nine tenths detected once. V was trimmed by 1 base and J by 1 base, leaving 9 bases between them. The length of the CDR3 is 15 residues. Germline loops: CDR1 SGHRS, CDR2 YFSETQ. This clone came up once. The V call is TRBV5-1, the J call TRBJ2-1; D is ambiguous. The sample comprised PBMCs. The clonotype originates from a man aged 25 to 45 in good health and CMV-seronegative. CDR3 in DNA: TGCGCCAGCAGCTTGATGGCAGTTTCCTACAATGAGCAGTTCTTC. Encoded protein: CASSLMAVSYNEQFF.